This TCR beta chain was sequenced for a study of blood T cell repertoires in COVID-19. As for the study in general: Sites in the United States, Italy and Spain provided acute and convalescent COVID-19 samples. T cells, B-cell-depleted T cells, or PBMCs supplied cDNA or gDNA.

The CDR3 extends over 14 amino acids. Germline V gene sequence: CDR1 MNHEY, CDR2 SMNVEV (reference sequence). Trimming cost V 5 bases and J 6 bases, with 14 bases left between them. Original data processing: Amplification with reference gene primers provided the estimates of nucleated cell counts. Using immunoSEQ multiplex PCR, the repertoire was profiled, and TCRdb retains in-frame clones only, with some absent. The V and J calls and clone size come from that table; D and trimming were worked out from the DNA. The sample has around 130,000 clones, about 83% seen once. What was sequenced was peripheral blood. The TCR comes from a man aged 55 to 69 with acute or convalescent COVID-19. This sequence joins TRBV27 and TRBJ2-1; a possible D gene is TRBD2 (5 bases). The DNA of the CDR3 is TGTGCCAGCAGTAGACCAGGACTCCGCAATGAGCAGTTCTTC. It translates to CASSRPGLRNEQFF.